These T cell receptor beta chains were read from a single sample in a study of blood T cell repertoires in COVID-19. Produced via immunoSEQ multiplex PCR; TCRdb's table is partial and in-frame only. The table lists roughly 72,000 clones, 80% of them singletons. Sequenced material: peripheral blood. These receptors came from a man aged 65 to 79 who had recovered from COVID-19. The CDR3 runs from the conserved cysteine through the conserved F or W. A D gene is named only where the DNA matches it firmly. Part of the rows lack a size; the others show once, few, many or a class for expanded clones.

clone_size: -
j_call: TRBJ2-5
d_call: -
v_call: TRBV5-5
cdr3_nt: TGTGCCAGCAGCCATCGGACGGGACAAGAGACCCAGTACTTC
cdr3_aa: CASSHRTGQETQYF

clone_size: -
j_call: TRBJ1-3
d_call: -
v_call: TRBV7-2
cdr3_nt: TGTGCCAGCAGGCGAGGGTTTGATTCTGGAAACACCATATATTTT
cdr3_aa: CASRRGFDSGNTIYF

clone_size: -
j_call: TRBJ1-2
d_call: TRBD1
v_call: TRBV27
cdr3_nt: TGTGCCAGCAGTAGCGGGACAGGGGGCGGCTATGGCTACACCTTC
cdr3_aa: CASSSGTGGGYGYTF

clone_size: -
j_call: TRBJ2-7
d_call: TRBD1
v_call: TRBV25-1
cdr3_nt: TGTGCCAGCAGTTCGAGGACAGGTACCTACGAGCAGTACTTC
cdr3_aa: CASSSRTGTYEQYF

clone_size: -
j_call: TRBJ2-1
d_call: -
v_call: TRBV7-3
cdr3_nt: TGTGCCAGCAGCTCCGACAGAGACAATGAGCAGTTCTTC
cdr3_aa: CASSSDRDNEQFF

clone_size: -
j_call: TRBJ2-7
d_call: TRBD1
v_call: TRBV25-1
cdr3_nt: TGTGCCAGCAGTGATGGGGACAGGGGTGGGTACCATTCCTACGAGCAGTACTTC
cdr3_aa: CASSDGDRGGYHSYEQYF

clone_size: few
j_call: TRBJ1-5
d_call: -
v_call: TRBV19
cdr3_nt: TGTGCCAGTAATACAGGTTCTGGGGGCAATCAGCCCCAGCATTTT
cdr3_aa: CASNTGSGGNQPQHF

clone_size: -
j_call: TRBJ2-3
d_call: -
v_call: TRBV29-1
cdr3_nt: TGCAGCGTCGAAAGCGAGATCACAGATACGCAGTATTTT
cdr3_aa: CSVESEITDTQYF

clone_size: once
j_call: TRBJ2-2
d_call: -
v_call: TRBV28
cdr3_nt: TGTGCCAGCAGCCCCACGATTTGGGGGCGTACCGGGGAGCTGTTTTTT
cdr3_aa: CASSPTIWGRTGELFF

clone_size: -
j_call: TRBJ2-2
d_call: TRBD2
v_call: TRBV5-1
cdr3_nt: TGCGCCAGCAGCTTAGCGGGGGCGAACACCGGGGAGCTGTTTTTT
cdr3_aa: CASSLAGANTGELFF

clone_size: -
j_call: TRBJ2-1
d_call: TRBD1
v_call: TRBV12-3/TRBV12-4
cdr3_nt: TGTGCCAGCAGTGAGGGACAGGCCAATGAGCAGTTCTTC
cdr3_aa: CASSEGQANEQFF

clone_size: -
j_call: TRBJ2-1
d_call: -
v_call: TRBV27
cdr3_nt: TGTGCCAGCAGGGCCGGAGGGGCGTCGGCCTACAATGAGCAGTTCTTC
cdr3_aa: CASRAGGASAYNEQFF

clone_size: few
j_call: TRBJ1-2
d_call: -
v_call: TRBV19
cdr3_nt: TGTGCCAGTAGTATACCCGGGGTCGTCTATGGCTACACCTTC
cdr3_aa: CASSIPGVVYGYTF

clone_size: -
j_call: TRBJ2-7
d_call: TRBD1
v_call: TRBV6-5
cdr3_nt: TGTGCCAGCAGCGACAGGGGGCTCAACGAGCAGTACTTC
cdr3_aa: CASSDRGLNEQYF

clone_size: once
j_call: TRBJ2-5
d_call: -
v_call: TRBV3-1/TRBV3-2
cdr3_nt: TGTGCCAGCAGCAGCCGGGGGGCGGGAGCATTCGAGACCCAGTACTTC
cdr3_aa: CASSSRGAGAFETQYF

clone_size: -
j_call: TRBJ2-5
d_call: -
v_call: TRBV3-1/TRBV3-2
cdr3_nt: TGTGCCAGCACCCGAGGGGGGGAAGAGACCCAGTACTTC
cdr3_aa: CASTRGGEETQYF

clone_size: few
j_call: TRBJ1-6
d_call: TRBD1
v_call: TRBV4-3
cdr3_nt: TGCGCCAGCAGCCACGACAGGGATAATTCACCCCTCCACTTT
cdr3_aa: CASSHDRDNSPLHF

clone_size: -
j_call: TRBJ2-1
d_call: -
v_call: TRBV7-8
cdr3_nt: TGTGCCAGCAGCTTAGGTCGGACATTCGATGAGCAGTTCTTC
cdr3_aa: CASSLGRTFDEQFF

clone_size: -
j_call: TRBJ2-7
d_call: -
v_call: TRBV11-2
cdr3_nt: TGTGCCAGCAGCTACGGCGGCAGGCAGGGGGAGCAGTACTTC
cdr3_aa: CASSYGGRQGEQYF

clone_size: -
j_call: TRBJ2-2
d_call: TRBD1
v_call: TRBV28
cdr3_nt: TGTGCCAGCCACCCGGGACAGGGGAGGGAGCTGTTTTTT
cdr3_aa: CASHPGQGRELFF

clone_size: -
j_call: TRBJ1-4
d_call: -
v_call: TRBV5-1
cdr3_nt: TGCGCCAGCAGCTTTTCCGGGACAACAACTAATGAAAAACTGTTTTTT
cdr3_aa: CASSFSGTTTNEKLFF

clone_size: -
j_call: TRBJ2-1
d_call: TRBD2
v_call: TRBV4-3
cdr3_nt: TGCGCCAGCAGCCAGGGTACTAGCGGGAGGGTTCATGAGCAGTTCTTC
cdr3_aa: CASSQGTSGRVHEQFF

clone_size: -
j_call: TRBJ2-5
d_call: TRBD2
v_call: TRBV3-1/TRBV3-2
cdr3_nt: TGTGCCAGCGAAGGGGTGAGGGAGGGGGAGACCCAGTACTTC
cdr3_aa: CASEGVREGETQYF

clone_size: -
j_call: TRBJ2-6
d_call: -
v_call: TRBV18
cdr3_nt: TGTGCCAGCTCACCACTGGGAGCTGGGGCCAACGTCCTGACTTTC
cdr3_aa: CASSPLGAGANVLTF

clone_size: -
j_call: TRBJ2-2
d_call: -
v_call: TRBV15
cdr3_nt: TGTGCCACCAGAGGGGAGGTGGTGGGCACCGGGGAGCTGTTTTTT
cdr3_aa: CATRGEVVGTGELFF

clone_size: -
j_call: TRBJ1-1
d_call: TRBD1
v_call: TRBV6-5
cdr3_nt: TGTGCCAGCAGAGGACAGGGGGCAGGGACTGAAGCTTTCTTT
cdr3_aa: CASRGQGAGTEAFF

clone_size: -
j_call: TRBJ1-5
d_call: -
v_call: TRBV19
cdr3_nt: TGTGCCAGCCGAACGGTTGGAGGCAATCAGCCCCAGCATTTT
cdr3_aa: CASRTVGGNQPQHF

clone_size: -
j_call: TRBJ2-5
d_call: TRBD2
v_call: TRBV6-1
cdr3_nt: TGTGCCAGCAGTGAACAACTAGCGGGGCAAGAGACCCAGTACTTC
cdr3_aa: CASSEQLAGQETQYF

clone_size: -
j_call: TRBJ2-5
d_call: TRBD1
v_call: TRBV29-1
cdr3_nt: TGCAGCGCCGGGGACAGGGGTGAGACCCAGTACTTC
cdr3_aa: CSAGDRGETQYF

clone_size: once
j_call: TRBJ2-2
d_call: TRBD1
v_call: TRBV10-3
cdr3_nt: TGTGCCATCACTGGGACAGGGGGCACCGGGGAGCTGTTTTTT
cdr3_aa: CAITGTGGTGELFF

clone_size: -
j_call: TRBJ2-3
d_call: TRBD2
v_call: TRBV4-3
cdr3_nt: TGCGCCAGCAGCCGGAAGGTTAGCGGGGGGGCGGCAGATACGCAGTATTTT
cdr3_aa: CASSRKVSGGAADTQYF

clone_size: -
j_call: TRBJ1-6
d_call: -
v_call: TRBV7-2
cdr3_nt: TGTGCCAGCAGCTTAGGAGGCAGGGTGGAATGGGCACCCCTCCACTTT
cdr3_aa: CASSLGGRVEWAPLHF

clone_size: -
j_call: TRBJ2-7
d_call: TRBD2
v_call: TRBV9
cdr3_nt: TGTGCCAGCAGCCCTAGGGGAGGGTCCTACGAGCAGTACTTC
cdr3_aa: CASSPRGGSYEQYF

clone_size: -
j_call: TRBJ1-1
d_call: TRBD1
v_call: TRBV28
cdr3_nt: TGTGCCAGCAGTTTAGACAGGGCATCCGAAGCTTTCTTT
cdr3_aa: CASSLDRASEAFF

clone_size: -
j_call: TRBJ2-2
d_call: TRBD1
v_call: TRBV23-1
cdr3_nt: TGCGCCAGCAGTCACCTTTCGGACACAGGGGCCACAAACGAGGTGTCCACCGGGGAGCTGTTTTTT
cdr3_aa: CASSHLSDTGATNEVSTGELFF

clone_size: -
j_call: TRBJ1-1
d_call: TRBD1
v_call: TRBV10-2
cdr3_nt: TGCGCCAGCAGTGGACAGGGGGGCACTGAAGCTTTCTTT
cdr3_aa: CASSGQGGTEAFF

clone_size: once
j_call: TRBJ1-2
d_call: TRBD1
v_call: TRBV28
cdr3_nt: TGTGCCAGCAGTTTAAGCGACAGGGGCTATGGCTACACCTTC
cdr3_aa: CASSLSDRGYGYTF

clone_size: few
j_call: TRBJ2-5
d_call: -
v_call: TRBV18
cdr3_nt: TGTGCCAGCTCACCAGGAAGGGGTAGAGAGACCCAGTACTTC
cdr3_aa: CASSPGRGRETQYF

clone_size: -
j_call: TRBJ1-1
d_call: -
v_call: TRBV5-5
cdr3_nt: TGTGCCAGCAGCTCAGGGCGGAACACTGAAGCTTTCTTT
cdr3_aa: CASSSGRNTEAFF

clone_size: -
j_call: TRBJ2-3
d_call: -
v_call: TRBV29-1
cdr3_nt: TGCAGCGTTGGACATCCCAACACAGATACGCAGTATTTT
cdr3_aa: CSVGHPNTDTQYF

clone_size: -
j_call: TRBJ2-3
d_call: TRBD2
v_call: TRBV7-2
cdr3_nt: TGTGCCAGCAGCTTAATGAGGAGCGGGAGGGCCGCAGATACGCAGTATTTT
cdr3_aa: CASSLMRSGRAADTQYF

clone_size: -
j_call: TRBJ2-3
d_call: -
v_call: TRBV18
cdr3_nt: TGTGCCAGCTCACCACGGCTCCCAGATACGCAGTATTTT
cdr3_aa: CASSPRLPDTQYF